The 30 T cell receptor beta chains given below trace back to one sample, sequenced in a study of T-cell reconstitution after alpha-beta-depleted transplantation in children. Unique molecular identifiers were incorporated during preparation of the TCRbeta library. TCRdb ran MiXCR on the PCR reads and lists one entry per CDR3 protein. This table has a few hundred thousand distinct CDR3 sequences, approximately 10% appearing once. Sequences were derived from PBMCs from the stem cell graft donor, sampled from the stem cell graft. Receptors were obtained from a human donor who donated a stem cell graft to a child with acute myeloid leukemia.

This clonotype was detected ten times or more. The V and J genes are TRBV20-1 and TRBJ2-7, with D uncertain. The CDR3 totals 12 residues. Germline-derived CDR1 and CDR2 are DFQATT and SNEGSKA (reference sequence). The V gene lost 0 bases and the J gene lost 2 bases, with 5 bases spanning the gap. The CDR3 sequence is CSARDMTYEQYF. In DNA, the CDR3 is TGCAGTGCTAGAGATATGACCTACGAGCAGTACTTC.

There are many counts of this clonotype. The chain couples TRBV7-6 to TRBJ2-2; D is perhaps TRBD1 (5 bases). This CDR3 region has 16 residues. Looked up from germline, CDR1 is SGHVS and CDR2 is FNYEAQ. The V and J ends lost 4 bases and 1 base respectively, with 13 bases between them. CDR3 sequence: CASSSSLTGNTGELFF. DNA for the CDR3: TGTGCCAGCAGCTCATCCCTCACAGGGAACACCGGGGAGCTGTTTTTT.

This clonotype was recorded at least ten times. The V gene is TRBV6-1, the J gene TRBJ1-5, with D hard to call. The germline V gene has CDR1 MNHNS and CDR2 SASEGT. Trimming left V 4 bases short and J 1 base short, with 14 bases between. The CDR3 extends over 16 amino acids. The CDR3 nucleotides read TGTGCCAGCAGTGGTAGTGGGAGGGCCAGCAATCAGCCCCAGCATTTT. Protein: CASSGSGRASNQPQHF.

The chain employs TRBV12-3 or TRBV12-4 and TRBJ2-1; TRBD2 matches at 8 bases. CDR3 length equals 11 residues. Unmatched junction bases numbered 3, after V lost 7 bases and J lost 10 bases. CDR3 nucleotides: TGTGCCAGCAAGGAGCGGGGGGAGCAGTTCTTC. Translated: CASKERGEQFF.

As DNA, the CDR3 is TGCGCCAGCAGCCAAGATTCGCAAACTGAAGCTTTCTTT. It codes for CASSQDSQTEAFF. This sequence joins TRBV4-3 and TRBJ1-1; D gene ambiguous. There are 13 residues in the CDR3. V lost 0 bases and J lost 5, with 7 bases in between. CDR1 and CDR2 (germline): LGHNA, YSLEER.

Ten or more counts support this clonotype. CDR3 in amino acids: CSVLSSGGFKETQYF. DNA of the CDR3: TGCAGTGTCCTTTCTAGCGGGGGGTTTAAAGAGACCCAGTACTTC. This chain uses TRBV20-1 with TRBJ2-5, with 11 positions matching TRBD2. The ends lost 7 bases at V and 3 bases at J; junction bases unmatched: 10. CDR3 length: 15 amino acids. CDR1 is DFQATT, CDR2 SNEGSKA, per germline (reference sequence).

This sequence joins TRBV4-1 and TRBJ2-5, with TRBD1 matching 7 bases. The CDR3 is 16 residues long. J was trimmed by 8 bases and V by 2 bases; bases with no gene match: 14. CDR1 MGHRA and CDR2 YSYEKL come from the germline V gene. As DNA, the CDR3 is TGCGCCAGCAGCCAAACGGAAACAGGGGCAAAGGGAACCCAGTACTTC. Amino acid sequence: CASSQTETGAKGTQYF.

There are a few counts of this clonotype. In DNA, the CDR3 is TGTGCCAGCAGCCAAGTGTTAGCACGAGATACGCAGTATTTT. Protein: CASSQVLARDTQYF. This chain uses TRBV14 with TRBJ2-3; D remains unclear. Trimming removed 1 base from V and 5 bases from J, with 10 bases in between. CDR1 is SGHDN and CDR2 is FVKESK in the germline V gene. The CDR3 extends over 14 amino acids.

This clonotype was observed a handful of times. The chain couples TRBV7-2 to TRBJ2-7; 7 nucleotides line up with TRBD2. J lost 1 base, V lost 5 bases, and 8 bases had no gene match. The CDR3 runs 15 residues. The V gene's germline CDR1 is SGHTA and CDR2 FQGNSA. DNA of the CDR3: TGTGCCAGCAGCCGCAGCGGGGAATTTTCCTACGAGCAGTACTTC. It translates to CASSRSGEFSYEQYF.

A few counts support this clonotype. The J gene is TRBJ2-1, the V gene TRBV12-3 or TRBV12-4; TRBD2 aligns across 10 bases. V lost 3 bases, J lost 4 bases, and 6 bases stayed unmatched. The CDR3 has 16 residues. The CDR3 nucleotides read TGTGCCAGCAGTTTTTATAGGACTAGCGGATACAATGAGCAGTTCTTC. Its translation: CASSFYRTSGYNEQFF.

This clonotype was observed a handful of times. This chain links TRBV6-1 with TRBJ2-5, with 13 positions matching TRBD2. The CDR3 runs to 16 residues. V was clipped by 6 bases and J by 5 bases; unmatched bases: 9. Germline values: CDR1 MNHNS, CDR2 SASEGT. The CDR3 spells CASRTTSGGAGETQYF. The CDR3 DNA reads TGTGCCAGCAGAACAACTAGCGGGGGGGCCGGGGAGACCCAGTACTTC.

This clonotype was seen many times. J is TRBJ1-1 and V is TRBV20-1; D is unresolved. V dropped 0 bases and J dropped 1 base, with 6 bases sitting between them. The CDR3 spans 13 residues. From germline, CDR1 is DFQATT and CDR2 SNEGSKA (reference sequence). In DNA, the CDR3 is TGCAGTGCTAGAGATATGCCGAACACTGAAGCTTTCTTT. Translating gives CSARDMPNTEAFF.

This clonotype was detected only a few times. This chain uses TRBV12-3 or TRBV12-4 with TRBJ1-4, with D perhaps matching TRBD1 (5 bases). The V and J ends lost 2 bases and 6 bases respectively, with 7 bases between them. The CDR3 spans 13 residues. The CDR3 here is CASSLMGDEKLFF. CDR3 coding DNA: TGTGCCAGCAGTTTAATGGGGGATGAAAAACTGTTTTTT.

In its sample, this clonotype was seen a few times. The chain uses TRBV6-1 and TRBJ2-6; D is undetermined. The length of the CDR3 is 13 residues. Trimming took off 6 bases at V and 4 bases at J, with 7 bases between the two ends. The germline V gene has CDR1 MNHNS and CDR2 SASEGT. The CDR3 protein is CASRSTGANVLTF. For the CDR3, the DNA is TGTGCCAGCAGGTCCACGGGGGCCAACGTCCTGACTTTC.

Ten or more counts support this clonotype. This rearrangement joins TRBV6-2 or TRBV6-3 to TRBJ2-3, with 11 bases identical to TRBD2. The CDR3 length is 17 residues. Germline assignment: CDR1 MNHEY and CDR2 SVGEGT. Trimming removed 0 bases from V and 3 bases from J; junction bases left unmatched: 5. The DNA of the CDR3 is TGTGCCAGCAGTTACTCGTTAGCGGGAGGGCCAACAGATACGCAGTATTTT. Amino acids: CASSYSLAGGPTDTQYF.

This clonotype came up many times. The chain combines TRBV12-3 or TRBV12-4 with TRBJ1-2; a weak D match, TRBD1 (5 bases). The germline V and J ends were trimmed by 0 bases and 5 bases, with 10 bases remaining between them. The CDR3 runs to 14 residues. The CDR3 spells CASSLAVEGYGYTF. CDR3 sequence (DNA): TGTGCCAGCAGTTTAGCTGTGGAGGGGTATGGCTACACCTTC.

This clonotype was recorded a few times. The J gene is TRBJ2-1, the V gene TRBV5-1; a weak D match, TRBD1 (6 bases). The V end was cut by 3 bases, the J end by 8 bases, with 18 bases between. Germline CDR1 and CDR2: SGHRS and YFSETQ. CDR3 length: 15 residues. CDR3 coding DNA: TGCGCCAGCAGCTCCGGTCCTAGTGGGGGCCATGAGCAGTTCTTC. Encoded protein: CASSSGPSGGHEQFF.

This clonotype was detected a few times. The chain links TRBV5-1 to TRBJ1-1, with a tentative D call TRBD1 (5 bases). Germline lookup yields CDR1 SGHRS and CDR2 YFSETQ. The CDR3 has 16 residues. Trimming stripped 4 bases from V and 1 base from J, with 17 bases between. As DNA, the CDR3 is TGCGCCAGCAGCATAACAGGACCAGGGAAGAACACTGAAGCTTTCTTT. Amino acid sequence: CASSITGPGKNTEAFF. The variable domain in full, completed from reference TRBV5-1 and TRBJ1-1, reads KAGVTQTPRYLIKTRGQQVTLSCSPISGHRSVSWYQQTPGQGLQFLFEYFSETQRNKGNFPGRFSGRQFSNSRSEMNVSTLELGDSALYLCASSITGPGKNTEAFFGQGTRLTVV.

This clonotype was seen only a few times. CDR3 sequence (DNA): TGCGCCAGCACAGACGGACTAGTCGACACAGATACGCAGTATTTT. Translated, it gives CASTDGLVDTDTQYF. The V call is TRBV5-1, the J call TRBJ2-3; 7 positions agree with TRBD2. Germline V lookup: CDR1 SGHRS, CDR2 YFSETQ. The V and J ends lost 6 bases and 2 bases, in that order; junction bases with no gene match: 9. The length of the CDR3 is 15 residues.

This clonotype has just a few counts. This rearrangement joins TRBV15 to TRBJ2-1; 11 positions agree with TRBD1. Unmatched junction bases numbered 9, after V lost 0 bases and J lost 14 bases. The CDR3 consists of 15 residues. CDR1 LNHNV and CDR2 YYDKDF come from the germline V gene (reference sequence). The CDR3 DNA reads TGTGCCACCAGCAGAGAGGGGGACAGGGGGGAACGGGAGTTCTTC. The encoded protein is CATSREGDRGEREFF.

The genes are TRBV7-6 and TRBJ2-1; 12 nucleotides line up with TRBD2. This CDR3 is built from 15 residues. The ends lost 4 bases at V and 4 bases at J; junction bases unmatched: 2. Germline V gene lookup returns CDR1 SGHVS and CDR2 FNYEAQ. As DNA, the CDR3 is TGTGCCAGCAGCTACACTAGCGGGGGGTACAATGAGCAGTTCTTC. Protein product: CASSYTSGGYNEQFF.

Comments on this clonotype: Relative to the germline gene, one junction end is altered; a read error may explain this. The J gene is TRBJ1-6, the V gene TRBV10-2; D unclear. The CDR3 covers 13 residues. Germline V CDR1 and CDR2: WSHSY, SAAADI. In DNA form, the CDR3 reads TGCGCCAGCAGTGCCGACAATAATTCACCCATCCACTTT. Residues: CASSADNNSPIHF.

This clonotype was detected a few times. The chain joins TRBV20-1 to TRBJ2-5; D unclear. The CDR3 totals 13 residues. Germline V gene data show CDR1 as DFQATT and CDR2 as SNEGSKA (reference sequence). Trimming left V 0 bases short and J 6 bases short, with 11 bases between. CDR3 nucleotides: TGCAGTGCTAGAGATAAGTTTTACCAGACCCAGTACTTC. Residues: CSARDKFYQTQYF.

CDR3 amino acids: CASSPRLDQETQYF. The CDR3 bases are TGTGCCAGCAGCCCCAGACTAGACCAAGAGACCCAGTACTTC. V is TRBV5-6 and J is TRBJ2-5, with a possible D match to TRBD2 (6 bases). Germline CDR1 and CDR2: SGHDT and YYEEEE. The CDR3 runs to 14 residues. V dropped 4 bases and J dropped 0 bases, with 10 bases sitting between them.

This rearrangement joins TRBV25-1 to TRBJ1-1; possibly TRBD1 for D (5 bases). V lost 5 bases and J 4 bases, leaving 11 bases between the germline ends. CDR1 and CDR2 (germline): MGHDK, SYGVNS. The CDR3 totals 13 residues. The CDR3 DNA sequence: TGTGCCAGCAGTTACGCAGGGAGCACTGAAGCTTTCTTT. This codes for CASSYAGSTEAFF.

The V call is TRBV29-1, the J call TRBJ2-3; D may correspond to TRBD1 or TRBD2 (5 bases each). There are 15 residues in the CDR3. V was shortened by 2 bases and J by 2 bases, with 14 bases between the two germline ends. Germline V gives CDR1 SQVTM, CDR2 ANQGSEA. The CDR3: CSVEPLQEATDTQYF. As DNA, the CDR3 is TGCAGCGTTGAACCGCTACAGGAGGCCACAGATACGCAGTATTTT.

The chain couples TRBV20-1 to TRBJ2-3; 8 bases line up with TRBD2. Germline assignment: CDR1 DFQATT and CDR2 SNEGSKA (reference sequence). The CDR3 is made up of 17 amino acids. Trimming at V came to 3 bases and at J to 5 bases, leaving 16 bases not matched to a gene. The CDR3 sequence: CSARLGGAERSEDTQYF. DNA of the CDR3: TGCAGTGCTAGGCTCGGGGGGGCCGAGAGGAGTGAAGATACGCAGTATTTT.

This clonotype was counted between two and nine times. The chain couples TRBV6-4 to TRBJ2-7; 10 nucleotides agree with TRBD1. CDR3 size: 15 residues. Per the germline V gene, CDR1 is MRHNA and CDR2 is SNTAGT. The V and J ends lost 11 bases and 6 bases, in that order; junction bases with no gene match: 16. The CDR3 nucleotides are TGTGCCTGCCACCTCCCGGGACAGGGGTTTTGCGAGCAGTACGTC. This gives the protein CACHLPGQGFCEQYV.

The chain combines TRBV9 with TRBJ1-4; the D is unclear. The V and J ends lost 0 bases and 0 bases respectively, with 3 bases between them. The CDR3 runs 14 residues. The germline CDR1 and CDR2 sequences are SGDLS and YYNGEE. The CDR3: CASSVVATNEKLFF. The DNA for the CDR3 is TGTGCCAGCAGCGTAGTCGCAACTAATGAAAAACTGTTTTTT.

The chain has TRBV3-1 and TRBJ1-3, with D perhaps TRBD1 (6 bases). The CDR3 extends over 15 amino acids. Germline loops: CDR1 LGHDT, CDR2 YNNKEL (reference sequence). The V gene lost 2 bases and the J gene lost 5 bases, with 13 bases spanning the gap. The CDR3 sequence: CASSQKRTDRNTIYF. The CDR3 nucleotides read TGTGCCAGCAGCCAAAAAAGGACAGATCGAAACACCATATATTTT. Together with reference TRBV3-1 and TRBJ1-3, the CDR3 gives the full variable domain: DTAVSQTPKYLVTQMGNDKSIKCEQNLGHDTMYWYKQDSKKFLKIMFSYNNKELIINETVPNRFSPKSPDKAHLNLHINSLELGDSAVYFCASSQKRTDRNTIYFGEGSWLTVV.